A single sample gave rise to the 18 T cell receptor beta chains below, sequenced in a study of blood T cell repertoires in COVID-19. This table comes from immunoSEQ multiplex PCR, and its TCRdb copy is limited to in-frame clones, with some not included. Of around 150,000 clones in the sample, approximately 79% were seen once. The sequenced sample consisted of peripheral blood. The receptors were gathered from a middle-aged woman with COVID-19, enrolled during active disease.

This clone was counted a few times. The rearrangement joins TRBV29-1 to TRBJ2-7, with D hard to call. Trimming stripped 6 bases from V and 4 bases from J, with 13 bases between. This CDR3 is built from 12 residues. Per the germline V gene, CDR1 is SQVTM and CDR2 is ANQGSEA. The CDR3 protein is CSVVANDYEQYF. CDR3 DNA sequence: TGCAGCGTAGTTGCTAACGATTACGAGCAGTACTTC.

Here the CDR3 reads CATSASGDRGYTF. The CDR3 region has the DNA TGTGCCACCAGTGCATCCGGGGATCGGGGCTACACCTTC. The chain couples TRBV24-1 to TRBJ1-2; D is undetermined. Germline loops: CDR1 KGHDR, CDR2 SFDVKD. The CDR3 extends over 13 amino acids. The V end was cut by 5 bases, the J end by 8 bases, with 14 bases between.

The J gene is TRBJ2-5, the V gene TRBV4-1; D not certain. The CDR3 consists of 15 residues. V was shortened by 1 base and J by 1 base, with 10 bases between the two germline ends. CDR1 is MGHRA, CDR2 YSYEKL, per germline. DNA for the CDR3: TGCGCCAGCAGCCAAGGGCCAGCGACCCAAGAGACCCAGTACTTC. Protein: CASSQGPATQETQYF.

The CDR3 bases are TGTGCCAGCAGTTTATCTCCGGGTTCCTACGAGCAGTACGTC. Its translation: CASSLSPGSYEQYV. The V and J genes are TRBV27 and TRBJ2-7; no clear D. V was pared by 0 bases and J by 1 base, with 7 bases between. This CDR3 has 14 amino acids. The germline V gene encodes CDR1 MNHEY and CDR2 SMNVEV (reference sequence).

The rearrangement links TRBV9 to TRBJ1-3; TRBD1 matches 7 bases. In germline, CDR1 is SGDLS, CDR2 YYNGEE. CDR3 size: 16 residues. V was clipped by 3 bases and J by 8 bases; unmatched bases: 14. The CDR3 DNA sequence: TGTGCCAGCAGCGAAACCGGAAAGGGGGCCTTGGACACCATATATTTT. Translated: CASSETGKGALDTIYF.

The rearrangement links TRBV7-3 to TRBJ2-2, with 7 bases aligning to TRBD1. CDR3 length equals 14 residues. Germline V gives CDR1 SGHTA, CDR2 FQGTGA. After removal of 6 bases from V and 7 bases from J, the junction contained 8 bases not matched to a gene. CDR3 residues: CASRFDRVNGELFF. The CDR3 DNA follows: TGTGCCAGCAGATTTGACAGGGTGAACGGGGAGCTGTTTTTT.

The chain links TRBV7-9 to TRBJ2-2; D may be TRBD1 (5 bases). This CDR3 spans 13 amino acids. In germline, CDR1 is SEHNR, CDR2 FQNEAQ (reference sequence). The V end lost 3 bases, the J end lost 8 bases, and 10 bases lay between the germline ends. This CDR3 is CASSLGHQGELFF. For the CDR3, the DNA is TGTGCCAGCAGCTTGGGGCATCAAGGGGAGCTGTTTTTT.

This chain joins TRBV6-5 and TRBJ1-1; possible D gene TRBD1, 6 bases. Germline V gives CDR1 MNHEY, CDR2 SVGAGI. The CDR3 is 13 residues long. The V end was cut by 2 bases, the J end by 9 bases, with 13 bases between. The chain's CDR3 is CASSYGAGVKAFF. CDR3 coding DNA: TGTGCCAGCAGTTACGGCGCAGGGGTTAAAGCTTTCTTT.

The rearrangement joins TRBV5-4 to TRBJ2-5, with TRBD1 matching 9 bases. The CDR3 spans 16 residues. Per germline, CDR1 SGHNT and CDR2 YYREEE (reference sequence). V trimming: 1 base; J trimming: 1 base; junction bases outside the gene matches: 5. Here the CDR3 reads CASSLNRGQSQETQYF. The DNA for the CDR3 is TGTGCCAGCAGCTTGAACAGGGGGCAGTCCCAAGAGACCCAGTACTTC.

This clone has more than one count but fewer than ten. The rearrangement joins TRBV14 to TRBJ2-3; the D gene is possibly TRBD2 (7 bases). Germline CDR1 SGHDN, CDR2 FVKESK. The V gene lost 4 bases and the J gene lost 6 bases, with 20 bases spanning the gap. The CDR3 consists of 16 residues. CDR3 sequence reads: CASSRTGGGRSDTQYF. CDR3 bases: TGTGCCAGCAGCCGCACCGGGGGCGGGAGATCGGATACGCAGTATTTT.

The chain employs TRBV10-3 and TRBJ2-4, with 7 nucleotides matching TRBD2. The V and J ends lost 3 bases and 4 bases, in that order; junction bases with no gene match: 0. Germline V gene sequence: CDR1 ENHRY, CDR2 SYGVKD. This CDR3 comprises 13 residues. CDR3 sequence (DNA): TGTGCCATCAGTGATAGCGGGAAAAACATTCAGTACTTC. Translation: CAISDSGKNIQYF.

This sequence joins TRBV12-5 and TRBJ2-1; D is perhaps TRBD1 (6 bases). The germline gives CDR1 LGHNT, CDR2 FRNRAP. This CDR3 spans 13 amino acids. Trimming shortened V by 1 base and J by 8 bases, and 9 bases separated the two germline ends. CDR3 residues: CASGLAGVDEQFF. CDR3 in DNA: TGTGCTAGTGGTTTGGCAGGGGTAGATGAGCAGTTCTTC. The variable domain in full, completed from reference TRBV12-5 and TRBJ2-1, reads DARVTQTPRHKVTEMGQEVTMRCQPILGHNTVFWYRQTMMQGLELLAYFRNRAPLDDSGMPKDRFSAEMPDATLATLKIQPSEPRDSAVYFCASGLAGVDEQFFGPGTRLTVL.

The chain employs TRBV6-5 and TRBJ2-2; 7 nucleotides line up with TRBD1. Losses at the gene ends were 10 bases for V and 6 bases for J; bases not matched to a gene: 8. There are 13 residues in the CDR3. Germline V gene sequence: CDR1 MNHEY, CDR2 SVGAGI. In DNA form, the CDR3 reads TGTGCCACCGAAAGTACAGGGGCCGGGGAGCTGTTTTTT. Protein sequence: CATESTGAGELFF.

The chain has TRBV6-2 or TRBV6-3 and TRBJ2-7, with D hard to call. V was trimmed by 0 bases and J by 1 base, leaving 13 bases between them. CDR3 length: 16 amino acids. The germline V gene has CDR1 MNHEY and CDR2 SVGEGT. CDR3 amino acids: CASSYSAGFLSYEQYF. CDR3 bases: TGTGCCAGCAGTTACTCGGCAGGTTTTCTTTCCTACGAGCAGTACTTC.

Only one count was recorded for this clone. The CDR3 sequence is CSVVDRSTEAFF. CDR3 in DNA: TGCAGCGTTGTGGACAGAAGCACTGAAGCTTTCTTT. The chain couples TRBV29-1 to TRBJ1-1; a weak D match, TRBD1 (6 bases). Deletions cut 4 bases from V and 4 bases from J, with 10 bases between. Germline V gene sequence: CDR1 SQVTM, CDR2 ANQGSEA. This CDR3 region has 12 residues.

The chain joins TRBV1 to TRBJ2-1; the table's D call, TRBD2, was not checked against the DNA. TRBV1 is a documented pseudogene. The CDR3 runs to 15 residues. Here the CDR3 reads CTSSSGGSSYNEQFF. The CDR3 DNA is TGCACCAGCAGCTCCGGCGGAAGCTCCTACAATGAGCAGTTCTTC.

This chain connects TRBV28 to TRBJ1-4; perhaps TRBD1 as D (5 bases). The ends were cut back, 3 bases at V and 8 bases at J, with 16 bases in the middle. This CDR3 spans 15 amino acids. Per the germline V gene, CDR1 is MDHEN and CDR2 is SYDVKM. CDR3 sequence (DNA): TGTGCCAGCAGTTTGGGAGGGGCGGCGGGGGAAAAACTGTTTTTT. Amino acid sequence: CASSLGGAAGEKLFF.

The CDR3 DNA is TGTGCCAGCAGCCTAGGGACAGGGTTAACGAATGAGCAGTTCTTC. Its translation: CASSLGTGLTNEQFF. The rearrangement links TRBV7-9 to TRBJ2-1; 9 nucleotides line up with TRBD1. Losses at the gene ends were 5 bases for V and 7 bases for J; bases not matched to a gene: 9. The V gene's germline CDR1 is SEHNR and CDR2 FQNEAQ (reference sequence). The CDR3 length is 15 residues.